This T cell receptor (beta chain) was obtained from a study of blood T cells in healthy people across ages. J was trimmed by 0 bases and V by 5 bases; bases with no gene match: 4. CDR3 length: 15 amino acids. The germline CDR1 and CDR2 sequences are LNHNV and YYDKDF (reference sequence). In its sample, this clonotype was seen many times. The antigen remains unidentified. Donor samples were obtained from healthy Caucasian individuals from Russia, aged 6 to 90. Findings and limits, study-wide: The study lacked donor CMV status, which possibly confounded expanded clonotype changes. Naive CD4+ cells and diversity were both higher in long-lived donors than in aged donors. Strong correlation was found linking TCR beta diversity to naive T cell percentage.

The use of a sample-barcoded 5' primer and a J-beta primer mix characterized a second PCR of roughly 6 to 12 cycles. TCRdb re-derived calls from the 5' RACE reads in MiXCR, one entry per CDR3 protein. The repertoire has about 1.6 million distinct CDR3 sequences, 30% to 40% of them found once; the top ten carry approximately 11%. The chain combines TRBV15 with TRBJ2-1; 7 nucleotides agree with TRBD2. The sequencing input was blood. This receptor was obtained from a woman aged 25 to 39 in good health. In DNA, the CDR3 is TGTGCCACCAGCGGGCTAGCGGCCTCCTACAATGAGCAGTTCTTC. The encoded protein is CATSGLAASYNEQFF. The full variable domain, completed using reference TRBV15 and TRBJ2-1, is DAMVIQNPRYQVTQFGKPVTLSCSQTLNHNVMYWYQQKSSQAPKLLFHYYDKDFNNEADTPDNFQSRRPNTSFCFLDIRSPGLGDTAMYLCATSGLAASYNEQFFGPGTRLTVL.